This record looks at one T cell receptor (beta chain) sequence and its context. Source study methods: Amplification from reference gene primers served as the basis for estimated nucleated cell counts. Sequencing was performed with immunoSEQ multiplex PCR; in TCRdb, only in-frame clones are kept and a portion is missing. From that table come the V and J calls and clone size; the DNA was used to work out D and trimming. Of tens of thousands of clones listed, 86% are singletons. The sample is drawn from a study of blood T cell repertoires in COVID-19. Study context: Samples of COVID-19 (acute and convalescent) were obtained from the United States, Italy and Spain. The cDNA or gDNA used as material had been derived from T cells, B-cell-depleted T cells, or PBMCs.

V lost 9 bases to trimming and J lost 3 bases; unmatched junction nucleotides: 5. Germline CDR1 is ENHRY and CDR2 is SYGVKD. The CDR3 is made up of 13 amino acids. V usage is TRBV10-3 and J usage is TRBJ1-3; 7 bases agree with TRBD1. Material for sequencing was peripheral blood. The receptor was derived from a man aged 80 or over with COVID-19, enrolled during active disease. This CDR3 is CAIKGAGGNTIYF. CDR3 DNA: TGTGCCATTAAGGGGGCTGGTGGAAACACCATATATTTT.